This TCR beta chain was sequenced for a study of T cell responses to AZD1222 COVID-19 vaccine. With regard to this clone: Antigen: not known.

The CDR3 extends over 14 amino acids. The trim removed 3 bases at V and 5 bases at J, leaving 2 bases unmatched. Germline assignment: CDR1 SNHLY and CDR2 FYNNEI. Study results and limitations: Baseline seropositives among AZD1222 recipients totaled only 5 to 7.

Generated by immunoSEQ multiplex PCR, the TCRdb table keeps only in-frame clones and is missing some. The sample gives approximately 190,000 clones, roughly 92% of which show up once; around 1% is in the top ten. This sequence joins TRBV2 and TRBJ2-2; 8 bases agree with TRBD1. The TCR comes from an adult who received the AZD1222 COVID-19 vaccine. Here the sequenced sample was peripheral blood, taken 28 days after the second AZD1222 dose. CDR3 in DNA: TGTGCCAGCAGTGAGCAGGGGGCGACCGGGGAGCTGTTTTTT. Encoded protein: CASSEQGATGELFF.